The T cell receptor beta chain under discussion was sequenced for a study of blood T cells in healthy people across ages. Primed by a sample-barcoded 5' primer and a J-beta primer mix, a second PCR proceeded for roughly 7 to 11 cycles. One entry per CDR3 protein, called by TCRdb with MiXCR from the 5' RACE reads. The table includes approximately 2,000,000 distinct CDR3 sequences, about 39% detected once. Study-wide points: PBMCs were not sorted, which prevented a conclusive comparison of naive versus antigen-experienced cells.

The germline CDR1 and CDR2 sequences are LGHNA and YSLEER. The CDR3 spans 15 residues. This clonotype turned up a few times. Its antigen is unidentified. This chain links TRBV4-3 with TRBJ2-5, with D uncertain. The J call is in doubt because the DNA end fits TRBJ2-7 better. The source of this sequence is a human donor in good health. The sequencing sample was made of blood. The CDR3 protein is CASSQGLASDYEQYF. CDR3 bases: TGCGCCAGCAGCCAAGGGCTCGCATCAGACTACGAGCAGTACTTC.